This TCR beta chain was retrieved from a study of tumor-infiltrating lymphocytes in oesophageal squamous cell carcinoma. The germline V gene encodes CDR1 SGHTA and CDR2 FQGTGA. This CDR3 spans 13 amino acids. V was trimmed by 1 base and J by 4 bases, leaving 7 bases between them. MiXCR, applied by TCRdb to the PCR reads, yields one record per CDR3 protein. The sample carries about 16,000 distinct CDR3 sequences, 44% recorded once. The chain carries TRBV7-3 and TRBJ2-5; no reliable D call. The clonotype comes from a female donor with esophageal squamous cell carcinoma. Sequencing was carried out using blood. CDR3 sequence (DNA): TGTGCCAGCAGCTTAAGCTCAGGAGAGACCCAGTACTTC. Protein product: CASSLSSGETQYF.